Here is one T cell receptor beta chain with its context. Its antigen is not identified. Clones were read by immunoSEQ multiplex PCR, and TCRdb kept only the in-frame ones, dropping some. There are approximately 2.1 million clones in the sample; 85% to 95% occur only once, and under 0.45% lies in the top ten. The sample belongs to a study of shared clonotypes between healthy human individuals. The V gene's germline CDR1 is MGHDK and CDR2 SYGVNS. V was shortened by 1 base and J by 8 bases, with 17 bases between the two germline ends. The CDR3 consists of 16 residues. Overall study findings and caveats: Sampling included only blood; tissue repertoires likely differ.

Division of CD4+ cells produced a CD45RA+ naive subset and a CD45RA-negative memory subset. The chain couples TRBV25-1 to TRBJ1-4; D is uncertain. The sequence derives from a man younger than 35 in good health. Some clones in this sample may be carry-over from other donors' samples. Sequenced sample: naive CD4+ T cells from PBMCs. Subset described: CD45RA+ positively selected. The CDR3 loop is CASSEWATVLEEKLFF. The CDR3, as DNA: TGTGCCAGCAGTGAATGGGCCACAGTATTGGAGGAAAAACTGTTTTTT. The full variable domain, rest sourced from reference TRBV25-1 and TRBJ1-4, is EADIYQTPRYLVIGTGKKITLECSQTMGHDKMYWYQQDPGMELHLIHYSYGVNSTEKGDLSSESTVSRIRTEHFPLTLESARPSHTSQYLCASSEWATVLEEKLFFGSGTQLSVL.